Listed here are 28 T cell receptor beta chains from one sample, sequenced in a study of OX40 agonist ivuxolimab in advanced cancers. Assay used: immunoSEQ multiplex PCR; TCRdb lists only in-frame clones, some missing. The sample has about 77,000 clones; around 90% are singletons. This specimen consisted of CD4+ or CD8+ T cells sorted from blood, obtained in a trial of the OX40 agonist ivuxolimab. The receptor source for this set is an adult with an advanced solid tumor such as melanoma, head and neck, liver or kidney cancer.

The rearrangement uses TRBV19 and TRBJ2-1, with D possibly TRBD2 on 5 matching bases. This CDR3 has 16 residues. Germline V lookup: CDR1 LNHDA, CDR2 SQIVND (reference sequence). V dropped 0 bases and J dropped 6 bases, with 15 bases sitting between them. The CDR3 loop reads CASSIELLAPGNEQFF. The CDR3 bases are TGTGCCAGTAGTATAGAGCTCCTAGCCCCGGGCAATGAGCAGTTCTTC.

The chain couples TRBV27 to TRBJ2-3; 11 positions match TRBD2. Germline values: CDR1 MNHEY, CDR2 SMNVEV (reference sequence). This CDR3 contains 16 residues. The junction had 8 bases not matched to a gene; V was cut back by 3 bases and J by 6 bases. The CDR3 here is CASSFSSGGAFDTQYF. As DNA, the CDR3 is TGTGCCAGCAGTTTCAGTAGCGGGGGGGCGTTCGATACGCAGTATTTT.

This clone was observed once. CDR3 sequence: CASSPSGGNEKLFF. As DNA, the CDR3 is TGTGCCAGCAGCCCGAGCGGGGGAAATGAAAAACTGTTTTTT. The chain employs TRBV7-9 and TRBJ1-4; perhaps TRBD1 as D (5 bases). Trimming took 5 bases from V and 5 from J, leaving 12 bases between them. CDR3 length: 14 amino acids. The germline CDR1 and CDR2 sequences are SEHNR and FQNEAQ (reference sequence).

Regarding this clone: The sample contains more than one DNA sequence encoding this CDR3. The gene calls are TRBV7-9 and TRBJ2-5; 7 positions match TRBD1. The V and J ends lost 6 bases and 5 bases, in that order; junction bases with no gene match: 6. Per germline, CDR1 SEHNR and CDR2 FQNEAQ (reference sequence). The CDR3 is made up of 13 amino acids. CDR3 region: CASSPRGPETQYF. CDR3 nucleotide sequence: TGTGCCAGCAGTCCTAGGGGGCCCGAGACCCAGTACTTC. The variable domain in full, with the rest retrieved from reference TRBV7-9 and TRBJ2-5, is DTGVSQNPRHKITKRGQNVTFRCDPISEHNRLYWYRQTLGQGPEFLTYFQNEAQLEKSRLLSDRFSAERPKGSFSTLEIQRTEQGDSAMYLCASSPRGPETQYFGPGTRLLVL.

V and J are TRBV6-1 and TRBJ2-3, with 13 bases lining up with TRBD2. Germline V gives CDR1 MNHNS, CDR2 SASEGT. With V trimmed by 7 bases and J by 3 bases, 4 bases remained unmatched. The CDR3 totals 15 residues. The CDR3 bases are TGTGCCAGCACTCGGACTAGCGGGGGTACAGATACGCAGTATTTT. Encoded protein: CASTRTSGGTDTQYF.

This clone was seen a single time. V and J are TRBV2 and TRBJ1-1; no firm D call. Between the trimmed V and J ends, which lost 6 bases and 1 base, there was a span of 15 bases. The CDR3 contains 15 residues. Germline CDR1 reads SNHLY; CDR2 reads FYNNEI. The CDR3 nucleotides read TGTGCCAGCAGAGTCTCGTCGGACGGGAACACTGAAGCTTTCTTT. Translating it yields CASRVSSDGNTEAFF.

This clone appeared once. This chain joins TRBV7-2 and TRBJ2-1, with D tentatively TRBD1 or TRBD2 (6 bases each). This CDR3 is 14 amino acids long. The germline CDR1 and CDR2 sequences are SGHTA and FQGNSA. The V end lost 0 bases, the J end lost 9 bases, and 12 bases lay between the germline ends. The CDR3 sequence: CASSLAGRDTEQFF. The CDR3 DNA sequence: TGTGCCAGCAGCTTAGCGGGGCGGGACACTGAGCAGTTCTTC.

The sample holds one count of this clone. The chain combines TRBV11-3 with TRBJ2-3, with TRBD2 matching 10 bases. Looked up from germline, CDR1 is SGHNT and CDR2 is YENEEA. The ends lost 5 bases at V and 0 bases at J; junction bases unmatched: 5. The CDR3 totals 16 residues. CDR3 loop: CASSPGLAESTDTQYF. The CDR3 nucleotides are TGTGCCAGCAGCCCTGGACTAGCGGAGAGCACAGATACGCAGTATTTT.

The rearrangement joins TRBV5-1 to TRBJ1-2; 9 bases are shared with TRBD1. With V trimmed by 0 bases and J by 7 bases, 4 bases remained unmatched. The CDR3 is 14 amino acids. From germline, CDR1 is SGHRS and CDR2 YFSETQ. For the CDR3, the DNA is TGCGCCAGCAGCTTGGAAACAGGGGGCGGTGGCTACACCTTC. Protein: CASSLETGGGGYTF.

The chain has TRBV2 and TRBJ2-5; perhaps TRBD1 as D (6 bases). Trimming removed 4 bases at V and 3 bases at J, with 9 bases between. Germline V gene lookup returns CDR1 SNHLY and CDR2 FYNNEI. CDR3 length: 13 amino acids. The chain's CDR3 is CASSATGKETQYF. DNA for the CDR3: TGTGCCAGCAGTGCTACAGGGAAAGAGACCCAGTACTTC.

The V and J genes are TRBV19 and TRBJ2-7, with 7 bases lining up with TRBD2. The length of the CDR3 is 16 residues. V was clipped by 3 bases and J by 4 bases; unmatched bases: 12. Germline V gives CDR1 LNHDA, CDR2 SQIVND (reference sequence). CDR3 protein: CASSIPRQLGGYEQYF. The CDR3 nucleotides read TGTGCCAGTAGTATCCCCCGACAGCTGGGAGGGTACGAGCAGTACTTC.

The chain carries TRBV29-1 and TRBJ2-1; 8 bases agree with TRBD1. Looked up from germline, CDR1 is SQVTM and CDR2 is ANQGSEA. V dropped 7 bases and J dropped 0; count of bases not matched to a gene: 5. This CDR3 spans 14 amino acids. The DNA for the CDR3 is TGCAGCGGGGGACAGGCTAGCTCCTACAATGAGCAGTTCTTC. Its protein is CSGGQASSYNEQFF.

Concerning this clone: Germline is not matched at one junction end, which may reflect a read error. V usage is TRBV5-1 and J usage is TRBJ1-1, with D uncertain. The germline V gene has CDR1 SGHRS and CDR2 YFSETQ. The CDR3 is made up of 15 amino acids. As DNA, the CDR3 is TGCACCAGCAGCCCGATAAGGGTGGGCGACACTGAAGCTTTCTTT. Its translation: CTSSPIRVGDTEAFF.

The V call is TRBV7-3, the J call TRBJ1-5; 7 bases match TRBD1. Germline CDR1 SGHTA, CDR2 FQGTGA. This CDR3 is built from 13 residues. V lost 5 bases, J lost 5 bases, and 3 bases stayed unmatched. The CDR3 region has the DNA TGTGCCAGCAGCAAAACAGGGGATCAGCCCCAGCATTTT. It codes for CASSKTGDQPQHF.

V usage is TRBV11-2 and J usage is TRBJ2-7; TRBD1 matches 10 bases. CDR1 is SGHAT and CDR2 is FQNNGV in the germline V gene. Trimming removed 6 bases from V and 5 bases from J; junction bases left unmatched: 7. The CDR3 is made up of 14 amino acids. CDR3 loop: CASSRDRGHNEQYF. The CDR3 bases are TGTGCCAGCAGTCGAGACAGGGGGCACAACGAGCAGTACTTC.

The chain has TRBV7-2 and TRBJ1-3; 7 nucleotides match TRBD1. The V segment lost 1 base and the J segment 5 bases; nucleotides outside the gene matches: 5. Germline assignment: CDR1 SGHTA and CDR2 FQGNSA. CDR3 length: 15 residues. In DNA form, the CDR3 reads TGTGCCAGCAGCTTAGAGGGGGCGCGGCGAAACACCATATATTTT. This sequence encodes CASSLEGARRNTIYF.

CDR3 nucleotides: TGTGCCAGCAGCCCGGACAGGGCTGGCTACACCTTC. This sequence encodes CASSPDRAGYTF. This sequence joins TRBV6-6 and TRBJ1-2, with 8 bases identical to TRBD1. V trimming: 6 bases; J trimming: 7 bases; junction bases outside the gene matches: 4. Germline values: CDR1 MNHNY, CDR2 SVGAGI (reference sequence). The CDR3 contains 12 residues.

The V gene is TRBV7-9, the J gene TRBJ2-4, with D perhaps TRBD1 (5 bases). CDR3 size: 16 residues. V was cut by 0 bases and J by 0 bases, with 9 bases left in between. Germline V gene sequence: CDR1 SEHNR, CDR2 FQNEAQ (reference sequence). The CDR3 sequence is CASSLADRLAKNIQYF. The CDR3 region has the DNA TGTGCCAGCAGCTTAGCCGACAGACTAGCCAAAAACATTCAGTACTTC.

This chain links TRBV15 with TRBJ1-5; TRBD1 matches 8 bases. From germline, CDR1 is LNHNV and CDR2 YYDKDF (reference sequence). The V segment lost 0 bases and the J segment 7 bases; nucleotides outside the gene matches: 8. This CDR3 comprises 16 residues. CDR3 protein: CATSREGTGILQPQHF. The CDR3 DNA sequence: TGTGCCACCAGCAGAGAGGGGACAGGTATTCTACAGCCCCAGCATTTT.

This rearrangement joins TRBV28 to TRBJ2-3, with 7 bases aligning to TRBD2. This CDR3 is 14 amino acids long. J was trimmed by 0 bases and V by 7 bases; bases with no gene match: 4. Germline loops: CDR1 MDHEN, CDR2 SYDVKM. The CDR3 loop reads CASMPSGSTDTQYF. DNA of the CDR3: TGTGCCAGCATGCCTAGCGGTAGCACAGATACGCAGTATTTT.

The chain recombines TRBV5-1 with TRBJ2-1; the D gene is possibly TRBD2 (6 bases). The CDR3 is 15 residues long. Trimming took 2 bases from V and 4 from J, leaving 13 bases between them. The germline V gene encodes CDR1 SGHRS and CDR2 YFSETQ. Written as DNA, the CDR3 is TGCGCCAGCAGCTTAGGATTAGCGGATTACAATGAGCAGTTCTTC. This sequence encodes CASSLGLADYNEQFF.

This rearrangement joins TRBV14 to TRBJ2-7, with D hard to call. Looked up from germline, CDR1 is SGHDN and CDR2 is FVKESK. The CDR3 is 14 residues long. Trimming took off 4 bases at V and 1 base at J, with 11 bases between the two ends. The CDR3 nucleotides read TGTGCCAGCAGCCCGCCCGAGGAATCCTACGAGCAGTACTTC. Its protein product is CASSPPEESYEQYF.

The rearrangement links TRBV19 to TRBJ2-1; perhaps TRBD2 as D (6 bases). CDR1 and CDR2 from the germline V gene are LNHDA and SQIVND (reference sequence). The CDR3 length is 15 residues. The ends were cut back, 7 bases at V and 0 bases at J, with 13 bases in the middle. CDR3 in amino acids: CASTPSTSSYNEQFF. In nucleotides, the CDR3 is TGTGCCAGTACCCCATCGACTAGCTCCTACAATGAGCAGTTCTTC.

The chain recombines TRBV4-3 with TRBJ2-2; TRBD2 might be the D (6 bases). The CDR3 contains 16 residues. Germline V lookup: CDR1 LGHNA, CDR2 YSLEER. The V end was cut by 2 bases, the J end by 7 bases, with 17 bases between. CDR3 bases: TGCGCCAGCAGCCAACGGACTATTTCTCGAGGCGGGGAGCTGTTTTTT. This codes for CASSQRTISRGGELFF.

This clone has more than one count but fewer than ten. The chain's CDR3 is CATSRLTGEAFF. The CDR3 DNA reads as TGTGCCACCAGCAGGTTGACAGGGGAAGCTTTCTTT. The chain combines TRBV15 with TRBJ1-1; 7 bases map to TRBD1. The CDR3 has 12 residues. Germline lookup yields CDR1 LNHNV and CDR2 YYDKDF (reference sequence). The trim removed 3 bases at V and 8 bases at J, leaving 3 bases unmatched.

This chain joins TRBV11-3 and TRBJ2-2; no definite D call. Germline V gene sequence: CDR1 SGHNT, CDR2 YENEEA. V shed 5 bases and J shed 2 bases, with 3 bases lying between them. This CDR3 is built from 12 residues. CDR3 bases: TGTGCCAGCAGCCCTAACACCGGGGAGCTGTTTTTT. Protein sequence: CASSPNTGELFF.

The chain has TRBV5-1 and TRBJ2-3; 10 nucleotides align to TRBD2. CDR1 and CDR2 (germline): SGHRS, YFSETQ. The CDR3 covers 18 residues. Germline trimming cut 0 bases from V and 2 bases from J; bases unmatched to any gene: 9. The DNA for the CDR3 is TGCGCCAGCAGCTTGGGGTTGACTAGCGGGCGTTTCACAGATACGCAGTATTTT. This codes for CASSLGLTSGRFTDTQYF.

The rearrangement uses TRBV7-9 and TRBJ1-4; D may be TRBD1 (5 bases). Trimming cost V 5 bases and J 8 bases, with 15 bases left between them. This CDR3 is built from 14 residues. The germline gives CDR1 SEHNR, CDR2 FQNEAQ (reference sequence). The DNA for the CDR3 is TGTGCCAGCAGCCCCTTGGAGGGGAGGGAAAAACTGTTTTTT. Amino acids: CASSPLEGREKLFF.